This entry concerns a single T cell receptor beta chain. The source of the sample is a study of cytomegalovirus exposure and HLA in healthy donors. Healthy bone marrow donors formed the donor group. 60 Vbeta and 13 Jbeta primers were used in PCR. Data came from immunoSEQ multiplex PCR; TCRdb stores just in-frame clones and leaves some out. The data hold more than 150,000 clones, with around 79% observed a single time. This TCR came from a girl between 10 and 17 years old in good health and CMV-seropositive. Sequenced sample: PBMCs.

The CDR3: CASSLNSGQGAPGSRGYTF. Here the CDR3 DNA reads TGCGCCAGCAGCTTGAATTCAGGACAGGGGGCGCCGGGATCACGCGGCTACACCTTC. This chain uses TRBV5-1 with TRBJ1-2; 11 nucleotides agree with TRBD1. This CDR3 spans 19 amino acids. CDR1 SGHRS and CDR2 YFSETQ come from the germline V gene. With 1 base clipped from V and 8 bases from J, the junction kept 19 bases outside the gene matches.